The clone carrying this T cell receptor beta chain was seen a few times. Trimming stripped 3 bases from V and 2 bases from J, with 5 bases between. Per the germline V gene, CDR1 is KGHDR and CDR2 is SFDVKD. The CDR3 has 13 residues. The sample is drawn from a study of blood T cells in healthy people across ages. Then a second PCR, running roughly 7 to 11 cycles, was carried out with a sample-barcoded 5' primer and a J-beta primer mix. TCRdb used MiXCR to reprocess the 5' RACE reads, holding one entry per CDR3 protein. The table lists hundreds of thousands of distinct CDR3 sequences, 58% of them singletons, with approximately 20% in the top ten.

The rearrangement links TRBV24-1 to TRBJ2-3; D gene ambiguous. The source is a man aged 25 to 40 in good health. Source material: blood. For the CDR3, the DNA is TGTGCCACCAGTGATCCCAACACAGATACGCAGTATTTT. Translated, it gives CATSDPNTDTQYF.